What follows are 31 T cell receptor beta chains derived from one specimen sequenced in a study of cytomegalovirus exposure and HLA in healthy donors. 60 Vbeta and 13 Jbeta primers were used in PCR. Method: immunoSEQ multiplex PCR; TCRdb's copy keeps in-frame clones and lacks some. The data contain around 230,000 clones, roughly 80% of them singletons. The sequencing sample was made of PBMCs. These receptors were taken from a man aged 40-55 years in good health and CMV-seropositive.

A few counts support this clone. This CDR3 reads CASSLDEGYEQYF. The CDR3 region has the DNA TGTGCCAGCAGTTTAGACGAGGGCTACGAGCAGTACTTC. V usage is TRBV28 and J usage is TRBJ2-7; D is perhaps TRBD2 (5 bases). The CDR3 sequence is 13 residues long. The V gene lost 2 bases and the J gene lost 3 bases, with 8 bases spanning the gap. CDR1 and CDR2 (germline): MDHEN, SYDVKM.

V usage is TRBV5-6 and J usage is TRBJ2-7, with 7 bases lining up with TRBD1. The CDR3 is 14 amino acids. V shed 4 bases and J 0 bases; nucleotides not matched to a gene: 4. The germline V gene encodes CDR1 SGHDT and CDR2 YYEEEE. CDR3 sequence reads: CASSLGQDSYEQYF. The CDR3 DNA sequence: TGTGCCAGCAGCCTAGGACAGGACTCCTACGAGCAGTACTTC.

The chain is built from TRBV28 and TRBJ1-2; D may be TRBD1 (6 bases). The CDR3 is made up of 12 amino acids. CDR1 is MDHEN, CDR2 SYDVKM, per germline. V was cut by 8 bases and J by 8 bases, with 15 bases left in between. The CDR3 protein is CASGQGNGGYTF. DNA for the CDR3: TGTGCCAGCGGGCAGGGGAACGGGGGCTACACCTTC.

The chain is built from TRBV13 and TRBJ2-3; 7 nucleotides agree with TRBD2. The trim removed 6 bases at V and 6 bases at J, leaving 6 bases unmatched. The CDR3 sequence is 13 residues long. Germline V lookup: CDR1 PRHDT, CDR2 FYEKMQ (reference sequence). The CDR3 loop reads CASSRTSGDTQYF. For the CDR3, the DNA is TGTGCCAGCAGTCGGACTAGTGGGGATACGCAGTATTTT. The full variable domain, completed using reference TRBV13 and TRBJ2-3, is AAGVIQSPRHLIKEKRETATLKCYPIPRHDTVYWYQQGPGQDPQFLISFYEKMQSDKGSIPDRFSAQQFSDYHSELNMSSLELGDSALYFCASSRTSGDTQYFGPGTRLTVL.

A single count supports this clone. V and J are TRBV5-1 and TRBJ2-4, with TRBD1 identical over 12 bases. Germline V gene lookup returns CDR1 SGHRS and CDR2 YFSETQ. Trimming took 4 bases from V and 15 from J; bases not matched to a gene: 8. The CDR3 loop spans 13 amino acids. The CDR3 protein is CASSPGTGGTRYF. The CDR3 DNA sequence: TGCGCCAGCAGCCCCGGGACAGGGGGCACCCGGTACTTC.

The V and J genes are TRBV7-9 and TRBJ2-5; maybe TRBD1 (6 bases). Trimming stripped 4 bases from V and 2 bases from J, with 8 bases between. CDR1 and CDR2 from the germline V gene are SEHNR and FQNEAQ (reference sequence). The length of the CDR3 is 13 residues. The CDR3 region has the DNA TGTGCCAGCAGCTCCCAGGGGCAAGAGACCCAGTACTTC. This sequence encodes CASSSQGQETQYF.

In its sample, this clone was seen once. The chain joins TRBV4-1 to TRBJ2-5; 11 bases align to TRBD2. CDR1 is MGHRA and CDR2 is YSYEKL in the germline V gene. With V trimmed by 5 bases and J by 3 bases, 5 bases remained unmatched. The CDR3 totals 15 residues. The CDR3 sequence: CASSEGTSGKETQYF. CDR3 nucleotides: TGCGCCAGCAGCGAAGGGACTAGCGGAAAAGAGACCCAGTACTTC.

The chain couples TRBV7-9 to TRBJ2-5; TRBD1 aligns across 7 bases. V gave up 5 bases and J gave up 5 bases; unmatched junction bases: 11. CDR1 and CDR2 from the germline V gene are SEHNR and FQNEAQ (reference sequence). This CDR3 region has 15 residues. In nucleotides, the CDR3 is TGTGCCAGCAGCGTCAACAGGGGTTCGTGGGAGACCCAGTACTTC. Translating it yields CASSVNRGSWETQYF.

This chain joins TRBV6-5 and TRBJ1-2; weak D call: TRBD1 (5 bases). The V end lost 0 bases, the J end lost 3 bases, and 8 bases lay between the germline ends. The germline CDR1 and CDR2 sequences are MNHEY and SVGAGI. The CDR3 contains 14 residues. Here the CDR3 DNA reads TGTGCCAGCAGTTACTCAGGGGTACACTATGGCTACACCTTC. Residues: CASSYSGVHYGYTF.

V gene TRBV19 combines with J gene TRBJ2-2; TRBD2 agrees at 16 bases. Germline V gene lookup returns CDR1 LNHDA and CDR2 SQIVND (reference sequence). This CDR3 is 18 amino acids long. The ends lost 7 bases at V and 6 bases at J; junction bases unmatched: 11. The CDR3 nucleotides are TGTGCCAGTACCCCCGGGGGACTAGCGGGAGGGGGACCCGGGGAGCTGTTTTTT. Translating gives CASTPGGLAGGGPGELFF.

V is TRBV7-8 and J is TRBJ2-5; 9 bases are shared with TRBD1. The J call may be wrong; the DNA end is better matched by TRBJ2-7. The CDR3 spans 16 residues. Per germline, CDR1 SGHVS and CDR2 FQNEAQ. The CDR3, as DNA: TGTGCCAGCAGCTCGGGACAGGGAGGCGTGATGACCGAGCAGTACTTC. Its protein product is CASSSGQGGVMTEQYF.

The CDR3 loop reads CASTFYGAGDQPQHF. The CDR3 nucleotides read TGTGCCAGCACTTTTTACGGGGCAGGGGACCAGCCCCAGCATTTT. The chain carries TRBV2 and TRBJ1-5, with a tentative D call TRBD1 (6 bases). The CDR3 is 15 residues long. CDR1 and CDR2 from the germline V gene are SNHLY and FYNNEI. With 7 bases removed from V and 7 bases from J, the gap between germline ends came to 20 bases.

This clone was seen a handful of times. This rearrangement joins TRBV15 to TRBJ2-3; 7 bases map to TRBD1. CDR1 and CDR2 (germline): LNHNV, YYDKDF (reference sequence). J gave up 2 bases and V 7 bases, and 9 bases lay outside the gene matches. There are 15 residues in the CDR3. CDR3 loop: CATNPTGVTTDTQYF. The CDR3 region has the DNA TGTGCCACCAACCCCACAGGGGTGACCACAGATACGCAGTATTTT.

The chain combines TRBV21-1 with TRBJ2-2; TRBD2 is taken as the D call from the table, unchecked against the DNA. TRBV21-1 is recorded as a pseudogene. There are 16 residues in the CDR3. Here the CDR3 reads CASSKEALANTGELFF. CDR3 bases: TGTGCCAGCAGCAAAGAAGCACTCGCGAACACCGGGGAGCTGTTTTTT.

This clone appeared once. The chain recombines TRBV18 with TRBJ2-5, with D perhaps TRBD1 (6 bases). CDR3 size: 15 residues. V was clipped by 5 bases and J by 0 bases, with 13 bases between them. CDR1 is KGHSH and CDR2 is LQKENI in the germline V gene. CDR3 amino acids: CASSATRQDQETQYF. In DNA, the CDR3 is TGTGCCAGCTCAGCGACTCGACAGGACCAAGAGACCCAGTACTTC.

This clone was detected only once. The chain couples TRBV2 to TRBJ2-1, with 7 bases that match TRBD1. J was trimmed by 3 bases and V by 7 bases; bases with no gene match: 3. There are 13 residues in the CDR3. Germline CDR1 is SNHLY and CDR2 is FYNNEI. The CDR3 sequence is CASNTGVYNEQFF. The CDR3 nucleotides are TGTGCCAGCAACACAGGGGTCTACAATGAGCAGTTCTTC.

The chain couples TRBV19 to TRBJ1-5; D is unresolved. Germline V gene sequence: CDR1 LNHDA, CDR2 SQIVND (reference sequence). The V end lost 3 bases, the J end lost 1 base, and 10 bases lay between the germline ends. This CDR3 is built from 15 residues. The CDR3 is CASSIRGPSNQPQHF. CDR3 DNA sequence: TGTGCCAGTAGTATTCGAGGGCCGAGCAATCAGCCCCAGCATTTT.

The rearrangement joins TRBV11-2 to TRBJ2-4, with no clear D. Trimming took off 2 bases at V and 0 bases at J, with 5 bases between the two ends. CDR3 length: 14 residues. Germline V gene lookup returns CDR1 SGHAT and CDR2 FQNNGV. The DNA of the CDR3 is TGTGCCAGCAGCTTACAGGTAGCCAAAAACATTCAGTACTTC. It encodes CASSLQVAKNIQYF.

This rearrangement joins TRBV2 to TRBJ2-1, with 13 bases aligning to TRBD2. CDR3 size: 17 residues. Trimming cost V 4 bases and J 5 bases; bases outside gene matches: 8. The germline gives CDR1 SNHLY, CDR2 FYNNEI. The CDR3 loop reads CASSGETSGRTNNEQFF. The CDR3 nucleotides read TGTGCCAGCAGTGGGGAGACTAGCGGGAGGACCAACAATGAGCAGTTCTTC.

This chain links TRBV4-2 with TRBJ2-3; a weak D match, TRBD2 (6 bases). V was cut by 0 bases and J by 3 bases, with 13 bases left in between. Germline V CDR1 and CDR2: LGHNA, YNFKEQ. CDR3 length: 16 residues. CDR3 in DNA: TGTGCCAGCAGCCAAGATTGGCCCGGAGGGACAGATACGCAGTATTTT. Its translation is CASSQDWPGGTDTQYF.

This clone was seen just once. This sequence joins TRBV30 and TRBJ2-5; the D gene is possibly TRBD2 (7 bases). V gave up 6 bases and J gave up 3 bases, with 17 bases separating them. This CDR3 has 14 amino acids. Germline V CDR1 and CDR2: GTSNPN, SVGIG (reference sequence). DNA for the CDR3: TGTGCCTGTTGGGTCCTAGGGGGGGAAGAGACCCAGTACTTC. It translates to CACWVLGGEETQYF.

The rearrangement joins TRBV6-5 to TRBJ1-2; 11 bases fit TRBD1. This CDR3 has 14 residues. Per the germline V gene, CDR1 is MNHEY and CDR2 is SVGAGI. Trimming removed 7 bases from V and 7 bases from J; junction bases left unmatched: 8. CDR3 residues: CASTWTGGVGGYTF. The CDR3 nucleotides read TGTGCCAGCACCTGGACAGGGGGCGTAGGTGGCTACACCTTC.

The rearrangement links TRBV10-3 to TRBJ1-2; D unresolved. Germline CDR1 ENHRY, CDR2 SYGVKD. The V end was cut by 0 bases, the J end by 5 bases, with 19 bases between. This CDR3 spans 17 amino acids. CDR3 in DNA: TGTGCCATCAGTGAGTCGACATCAGGTAACCCAGGATATGGCTACACCTTC. This encodes CAISESTSGNPGYGYTF.

This clone was seen only once. CDR3 bases: TGTGCCAGCAGTGAGGGACAGGGGGCAAGATACGAGCAGTACGTC. Amino acid sequence: CASSEGQGARYEQYV. This chain uses TRBV6-1 with TRBJ2-7; 12 nucleotides line up with TRBD1. V gave up 3 bases and J gave up 4 bases; unmatched junction bases: 4. The CDR3 consists of 15 residues. The germline gives CDR1 MNHNS, CDR2 SASEGT.

The V call is TRBV2, the J call TRBJ2-6, with D tentatively TRBD1 (6 bases). In germline, CDR1 is SNHLY, CDR2 FYNNEI. CDR3 length: 16 amino acids. V lost 4 bases and J 3 bases, leaving 13 bases between the germline ends. CDR3 amino acids: CASSGDTRGGANVLTF. The CDR3 bases are TGTGCCAGCAGTGGGGACACCCGAGGTGGGGCCAACGTCCTGACTTTC.

The V and J genes are TRBV5-6 and TRBJ1-4; D is unclear. Germline V gene data show CDR1 as SGHDT and CDR2 as YYEEEE. The length of the CDR3 is 14 residues. V lost 2 bases and J 6 bases, leaving 11 bases between the germline ends. The CDR3 region has the DNA TGTGCCAGCAGCTTCAGTTTGGAGGATGAAAAACTGTTTTTT. Translated: CASSFSLEDEKLFF.

CDR3 amino acids: CAWSGSVDRAEQYF. In DNA, the CDR3 is TGTGCCTGGAGTGGATCGGTCGACAGGGCCGAGCAGTACTTC. The chain has TRBV30 and TRBJ2-7, with 7 bases aligning to TRBD1. Germline CDR1 GTSNPN, CDR2 SVGIG (reference sequence). The CDR3 consists of 14 residues. J lost 6 bases, V lost 1 base, and 9 bases had no gene match.

The J gene is TRBJ2-1, the V gene TRBV9, with 8 bases matching TRBD2. The junction had 14 bases not matched to a gene; V was cut back by 0 bases and J by 6 bases. The V gene's germline CDR1 is SGDLS and CDR2 YYNGEE. CDR3 length equals 18 residues. The CDR3 protein is CASSVEAPLAGLFNEQFF. Written as DNA, the CDR3 is TGTGCCAGCAGCGTAGAGGCACCCCTAGCGGGCCTTTTCAATGAGCAGTTCTTC.

This clone was counted only a few times. This chain connects TRBV2 to TRBJ1-1, with 10 bases identical to TRBD1. Germline V gives CDR1 SNHLY, CDR2 FYNNEI. CDR3 length equals 14 residues. The ends lost 6 bases at V and 4 bases at J; junction bases unmatched: 5. This CDR3 is CASRFGQGGTEAFF. Written as DNA, the CDR3 is TGTGCCAGCAGGTTTGGACAGGGGGGCACTGAAGCTTTCTTT.

V is TRBV4-2 and J is TRBJ2-3; the match to TRBD2 covers 12 bases. This CDR3 spans 17 amino acids. CDR1 is LGHNA and CDR2 is YNFKEQ in the germline V gene. J was trimmed by 0 bases and V by 4 bases; bases with no gene match: 5. The CDR3 sequence is CASSPLAGGPSTDTQYF. CDR3 nucleotide sequence: TGTGCCAGCAGCCCCCTAGCGGGAGGGCCGAGCACAGATACGCAGTATTTT.

Remarks on this clone: Within the sample, other DNA sequences also encode this same CDR3. The J gene is TRBJ1-2, the V gene TRBV15; no clear D. In germline, CDR1 is LNHNV, CDR2 YYDKDF (reference sequence). V was cut by 1 base and J by 3 bases, with 3 bases left in between. The CDR3 loop spans 12 amino acids. The CDR3 region is CATSRADYGYTF. The CDR3 coding sequence is TGTGCCACCAGCAGAGCCGACTATGGCTACACCTTC.